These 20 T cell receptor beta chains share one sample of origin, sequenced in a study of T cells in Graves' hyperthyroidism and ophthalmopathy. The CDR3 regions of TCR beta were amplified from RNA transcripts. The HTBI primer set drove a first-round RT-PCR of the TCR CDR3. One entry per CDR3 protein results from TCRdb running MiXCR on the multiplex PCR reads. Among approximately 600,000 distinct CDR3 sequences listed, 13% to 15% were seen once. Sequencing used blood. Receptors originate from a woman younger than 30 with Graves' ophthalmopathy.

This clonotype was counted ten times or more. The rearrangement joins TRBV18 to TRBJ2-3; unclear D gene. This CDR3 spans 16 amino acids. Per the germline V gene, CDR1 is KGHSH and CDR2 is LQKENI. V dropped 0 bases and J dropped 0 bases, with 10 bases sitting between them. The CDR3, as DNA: TGTGCCAGCTCACCACCCGTCGGTACTAGCACAGATACGCAGTATTTT. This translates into CASSPPVGTSTDTQYF.

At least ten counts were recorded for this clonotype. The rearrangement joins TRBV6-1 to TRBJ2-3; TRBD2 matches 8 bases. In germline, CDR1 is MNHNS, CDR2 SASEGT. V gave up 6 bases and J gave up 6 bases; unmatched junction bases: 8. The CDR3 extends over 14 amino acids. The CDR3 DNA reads TGTGCCAGCAGAGGAGCGGGAGCTCCGGATACGCAGTATTTT. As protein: CASRGAGAPDTQYF.

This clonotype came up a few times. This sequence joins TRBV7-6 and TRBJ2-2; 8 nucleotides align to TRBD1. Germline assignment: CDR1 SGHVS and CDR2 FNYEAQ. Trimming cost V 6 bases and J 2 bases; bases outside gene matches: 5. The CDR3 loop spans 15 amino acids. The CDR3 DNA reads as TGTGCCAGCAGGAAAGGGACAGGCAACACCGGGGAGCTGTTTTTT. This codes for CASRKGTGNTGELFF.

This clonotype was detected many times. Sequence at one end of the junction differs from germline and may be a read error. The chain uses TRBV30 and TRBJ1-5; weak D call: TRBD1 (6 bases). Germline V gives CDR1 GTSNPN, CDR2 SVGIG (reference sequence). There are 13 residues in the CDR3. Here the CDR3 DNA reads TGTGCCTGGAGTGCAGGGGTTAGGCAGCCCCGGCATTTT. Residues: CAWSAGVRQPRHF.

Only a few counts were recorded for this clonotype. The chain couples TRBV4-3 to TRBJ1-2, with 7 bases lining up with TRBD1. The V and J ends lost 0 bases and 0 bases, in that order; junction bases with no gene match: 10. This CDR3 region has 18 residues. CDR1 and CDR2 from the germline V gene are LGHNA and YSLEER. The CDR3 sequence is CASSQEWKGAGANYGYTF. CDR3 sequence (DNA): TGCGCCAGCAGCCAAGAATGGAAGGGGGCCGGAGCTAACTATGGCTACACCTTC.

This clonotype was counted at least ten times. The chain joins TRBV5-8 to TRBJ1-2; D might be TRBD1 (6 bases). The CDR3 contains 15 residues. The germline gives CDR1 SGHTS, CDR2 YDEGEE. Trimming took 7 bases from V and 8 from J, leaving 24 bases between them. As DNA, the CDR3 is TGTGCCAGCCACGGAGCGGGGGTCAGGACAGACGGCTACACCTTC. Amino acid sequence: CASHGAGVRTDGYTF.

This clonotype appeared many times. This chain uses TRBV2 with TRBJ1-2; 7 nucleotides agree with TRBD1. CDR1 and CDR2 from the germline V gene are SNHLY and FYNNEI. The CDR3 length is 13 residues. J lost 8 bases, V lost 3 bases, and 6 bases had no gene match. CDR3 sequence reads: CASSEIQGTGYTF. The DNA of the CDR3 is TGTGCCAGCAGTGAGATACAGGGGACCGGCTACACCTTC.

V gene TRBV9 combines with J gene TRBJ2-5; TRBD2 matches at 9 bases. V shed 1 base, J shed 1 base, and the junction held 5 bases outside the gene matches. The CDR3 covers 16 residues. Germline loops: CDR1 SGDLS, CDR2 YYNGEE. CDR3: CASSVWGAGGQETQYF. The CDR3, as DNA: TGTGCCAGCAGCGTATGGGGAGCGGGGGGCCAAGAGACCCAGTACTTC.

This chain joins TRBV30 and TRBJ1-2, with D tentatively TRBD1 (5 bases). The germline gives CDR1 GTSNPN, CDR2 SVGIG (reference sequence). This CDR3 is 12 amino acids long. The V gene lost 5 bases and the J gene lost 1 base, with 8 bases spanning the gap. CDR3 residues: CAWQRGNYGYTF. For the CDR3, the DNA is TGTGCCTGGCAAAGGGGTAACTATGGCTACACCTTC.

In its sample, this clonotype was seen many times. CDR3 sequence: CASSERGREAYYNEQFF. CDR3 in DNA: TGTGCCAGCAGTGAAAGGGGGCGGGAGGCTTACTACAATGAGCAGTTCTTC. The chain employs TRBV6-1 and TRBJ2-1; D might be TRBD2 (8 bases). The germline CDR1 and CDR2 sequences are MNHNS and SASEGT. The V end lost 2 bases, the J end lost 3 bases, and 17 bases lay between the germline ends. CDR3 length equals 17 residues.

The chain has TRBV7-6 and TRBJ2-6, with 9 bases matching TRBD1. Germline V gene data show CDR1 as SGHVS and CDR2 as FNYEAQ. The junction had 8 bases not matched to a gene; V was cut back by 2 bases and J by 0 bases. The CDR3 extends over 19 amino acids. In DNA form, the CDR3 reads TGTGCCAGCAGCTTAAGCGGGACAGGGAAATACTCTGGGGCCAACGTCCTGACTTTC. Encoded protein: CASSLSGTGKYSGANVLTF.

CDR3 in DNA: TGTGCCAGCAGTTTCTTCAGCGGCACTGAAGCTTTCTTT. Protein: CASSFFSGTEAFF. The chain links TRBV19 to TRBJ1-1; D is unresolved. From germline, CDR1 is LNHDA and CDR2 SQIVND (reference sequence). The CDR3 has 13 residues. Trimming took off 9 bases at V and 4 bases at J, with 15 bases between the two ends. Filled out from reference TRBV19 and TRBJ1-1, the complete variable domain reads DGGITQSPKYLFRKEGQNVTLSCEQNLNHDAMYWYRQDPGQGLRLIYYSQIVNDFQKGDIAEGYSVSREKKESFPLTVTSAQKNPTAFYLCASSFFSGTEAFFGQGTRLTVV.

CDR3 sequence reads: CASRLAGVSYEQYF. CDR3 sequence (DNA): TGTGCCAGTCGACTAGCGGGAGTTTCCTACGAGCAGTACTTC. V and J are TRBV19 and TRBJ2-7, with TRBD2 identical over 12 bases. V trimming: 8 bases; J trimming: 1 base; junction bases outside the gene matches: 3. The CDR3 has 14 residues. Germline lookup yields CDR1 LNHDA and CDR2 SQIVND (reference sequence).

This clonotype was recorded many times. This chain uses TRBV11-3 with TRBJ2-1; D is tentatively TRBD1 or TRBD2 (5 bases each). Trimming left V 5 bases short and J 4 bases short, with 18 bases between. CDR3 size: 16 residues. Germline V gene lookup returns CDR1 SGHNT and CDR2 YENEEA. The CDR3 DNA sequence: TGTGCCAGCAGCCCAGGGCCAGCCGGAGGTTACAATGAGCAGTTCTTC. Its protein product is CASSPGPAGGYNEQFF.

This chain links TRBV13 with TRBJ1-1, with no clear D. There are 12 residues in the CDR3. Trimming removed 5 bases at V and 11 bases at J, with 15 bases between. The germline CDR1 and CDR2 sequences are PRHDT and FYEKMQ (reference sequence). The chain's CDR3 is CASSRSVVAAFF. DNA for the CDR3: TGTGCCAGCAGCCGGAGTGTGGTGGCCGCTTTCTTT.

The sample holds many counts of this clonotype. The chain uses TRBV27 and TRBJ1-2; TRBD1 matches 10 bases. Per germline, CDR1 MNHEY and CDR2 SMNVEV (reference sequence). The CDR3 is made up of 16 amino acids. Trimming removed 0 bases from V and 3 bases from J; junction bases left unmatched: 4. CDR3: CASSLSRTGGYYGYTF. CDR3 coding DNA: TGTGCCAGCAGTTTATCTCGGACAGGGGGATACTATGGCTACACCTTC.

This CDR3 reads CAWGPATGNYGYTF. CDR3 nucleotides: TGTGCCTGGGGCCCAGCCACAGGAAACTATGGCTACACCTTC. This chain connects TRBV30 to TRBJ1-2; TRBD1 might be the D (5 bases). This CDR3 spans 14 amino acids. Germline CDR1 GTSNPN, CDR2 SVGIG (reference sequence). V lost 5 bases to trimming and J lost 2 bases, with 15 bases between them.

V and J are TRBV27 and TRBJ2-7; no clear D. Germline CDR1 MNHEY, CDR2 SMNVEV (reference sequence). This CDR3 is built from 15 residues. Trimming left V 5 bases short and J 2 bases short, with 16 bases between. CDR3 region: CASSTRRTDTYEQYF. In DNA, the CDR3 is TGTGCCAGCAGTACCCGACGGACGGATACCTACGAGCAGTACTTC.

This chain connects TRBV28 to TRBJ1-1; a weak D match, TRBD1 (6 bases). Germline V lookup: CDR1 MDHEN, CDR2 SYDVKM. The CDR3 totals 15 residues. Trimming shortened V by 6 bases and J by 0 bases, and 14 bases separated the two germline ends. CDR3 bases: TGTGCCAGCAGGCCCCGGGGGCGGATGAACACTGAAGCTTTCTTT. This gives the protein CASRPRGRMNTEAFF.

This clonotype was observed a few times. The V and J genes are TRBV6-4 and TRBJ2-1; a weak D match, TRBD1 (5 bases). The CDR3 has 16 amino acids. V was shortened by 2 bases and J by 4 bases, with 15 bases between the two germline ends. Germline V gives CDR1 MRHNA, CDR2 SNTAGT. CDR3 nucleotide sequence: TGTGCCAGCAGTGACACGGCGGTTGGGGCATACAATGAGCAGTTCTTC. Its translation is CASSDTAVGAYNEQFF.